The rows below give T cell receptor beta chains drawn from one sample of a study of early T cells in non-severe SARS-CoV-2 infection. TCRdb reprocessed the 5' RACE reads with MiXCR, giving one entry per CDR3 protein. The data contain 79,000 or so distinct CDR3 sequences, over 10% of them singletons. Source material: whole blood. The receptors shown here come from an adult who was a healthcare worker with PCR-confirmed SARS-CoV-2 infection or an uninfected control (not recorded which). Each CDR3 is given with its conserved first and last residue. The D gene is left open where the match is weak. Only some rows state a clone size, as once, few, many or a class for expanded clones.

j_gene	abundance	d_gene	v_gene	CDR3nt	CDR3aa
TRBJ2-1	many	TRBD1	TRBV19	TGTGCCAGTAGTTCCGGGACAGGGGCACCGGGCGAGCAGTTCTTC	CASSSGTGAPGEQFF
TRBJ1-4	-	-	TRBV20-1	TGCAGTGCTAGAGAATCCGTGGGGACTAATGAAAAACTGTTTTTT	CSARESVGTNEKLFF
TRBJ2-3	many	TRBD1	TRBV7-2	TGTGCCAGCAGCTTAGAGTTTAAGGGGGCAGGGGATACGCAGTATTTT	CASSLEFKGAGDTQYF
TRBJ2-1	few	TRBD2	TRBV7-9	TGTGCCAGCACCAGGGGACTAGCGGGCCACTACAATGAGCAGTTCTTC	CASTRGLAGHYNEQFF
TRBJ2-3	-	-	TRBV29-1	TGCAGCGTTGAAGGGGGTGGCAGGACGCAGTATTTT	CSVEGGGRTQYF
TRBJ2-1	-	-	TRBV29-1	TGCAGCGTTGAAGGGGAGCGCAATGAGCAGTTCTTC	CSVEGERNEQFF
TRBJ2-3	few	-	TRBV11-2	TGTGCCAGCAGCTTTGGATCATCGAGAGATACGCAGTATTTT	CASSFGSSRDTQYF
TRBJ2-5	many	-	TRBV11-2	TGTGCCAGCAGCTTAGGGACTTACCGGGAGACCCAGTACTTC	CASSLGTYRETQYF
TRBJ2-2	-	-	TRBV10-3	TGTGCCATCAGCCCGGGACCCAGAAACACCGGGGAGCTGTTTTTT	CAISPGPRNTGELFF
TRBJ2-1	few	-	TRBV20-1	TGCAGTCCGAAGGGGGTCGATAACAATGAGCAGTTCTTC	CSPKGVDNNEQFF
TRBJ1-3	-	-	TRBV4-2	TGTGCCAGCAGCCCGGGGCAGAGCCTCACCATATATTTT	CASSPGQSLTIYF
TRBJ1-4	-	-	TRBV2	TGTGCCAGCAGCGGGTTGGATAATGAAAAACTGTTTTTT	CASSGLDNEKLFF
TRBJ1-1	few	-	TRBV7-8	TGTGCCAGCAGCCGGGGGGCTGAGAACACTGAAGCTTTCTTT	CASSRGAENTEAFF
TRBJ1-5	many	TRBD1	TRBV6-2/TRBV6-3	TGTGCCAGCAGTTACTGGACAGGGGGCAACCAGCCCCAGCATTTT	CASSYWTGGNQPQHF
TRBJ2-3	-	TRBD1	TRBV12-3/TRBV12-4	TGTGCCAGCAGCACGATTGGCAGGGGGCCTAGCACAGATACGCAGTATTTT	CASSTIGRGPSTDTQYF
TRBJ2-2	few	-	TRBV4-1	TGCGCCAGCAGCCAAGTGGACGGGGAGCTGTTTTTT	CASSQVDGELFF
TRBJ2-3	-	-	TRBV3-1	TGTGCCAGCAGCCAATCAGATACGCAGTATTTT	CASSQSDTQYF
TRBJ2-5	-	-	TRBV29-1	TGCAGCGTTGAGGGGACATCTCCCTCGGAGACCCAGTACTTC	CSVEGTSPSETQYF
TRBJ2-7	few	-	TRBV7-2	TGTGCCAGCAGCTCGCGTTTCGTCGAGCAGTACTTC	CASSSRFVEQYF
TRBJ2-1	many	-	TRBV19	TGTGCCAGTAGAAGGGGACGAGGCTCCTACAATGAGCAGTTCTTC	CASRRGRGSYNEQFF
TRBJ2-1	-	-	TRBV19	TGTGCCAGTAGTCTCTCAGGTAGCGGTTACAATGAGCAGTTCTTC	CASSLSGSGYNEQFF
TRBJ2-7	-	TRBD1	TRBV5-4	TGTGCCAGCAGTACAGGGGATCCTACCTACGAGCAGTACTTC	CASSTGDPTYEQYF
TRBJ2-1	medium-sized	-	TRBV2	TGTGCCAGCAGTGGGCCAGGCTCGGTGAGCAATGAGCAGTTCTTC	CASSGPGSVSNEQFF
TRBJ2-5	-	-	TRBV7-2	TGTGCCAGCAGCGGGGACGGTAACCAAGAGACCCAGTACTTC	CASSGDGNQETQYF
TRBJ2-3	few	TRBD2	TRBV7-2	TGTGCCAGCAGCCTCCTAGCGGGAGGGGTAGATACGCAGTATTTT	CASSLLAGGVDTQYF
TRBJ2-1	many	TRBD2	TRBV3-1	TGTGCCAGCAGCCAAAGGACTAGCGGGAGTTACAATGAGCAGTTCTTC	CASSQRTSGSYNEQFF
TRBJ2-6	many	-	TRBV15	TGTGCCACCAGCAGAGATACAGGGACTGGGGCCAACGTCCTGACTTTC	CATSRDTGTGANVLTF
TRBJ2-7	-	-	TRBV6-2/TRBV6-3	TGTGCCAGCACCGAAGGGGGAGTGGTCGAGCAGTACTTC	CASTEGGVVEQYF
TRBJ2-5	-	-	TRBV9	TGTGCCAGCAGCCCCCGCCGGGGGGAGACCCAGTACTTC	CASSPRRGETQYF
TRBJ1-2	-	TRBD1	TRBV4-2	TGTGCCAGCAGCCAAGATGGGACAGGGGGTAATTTCTATGGCTACACCTTC	CASSQDGTGGNFYGYTF
TRBJ2-3	few	TRBD2	TRBV5-6	TGTGCCAGCAGCTTACGACTAGCGGGGGGGCCAAATACGCAGTATTTT	CASSLRLAGGPNTQYF
TRBJ2-1	-	TRBD2	TRBV2	TGTGCCAGCAGTGCGGGACTAGCGGGCAATGAGCAGTTCTTC	CASSAGLAGNEQFF
TRBJ2-7	few	-	TRBV7-2	TGTGCCAGCAGCTTAGAGGTCGGAAGCTCCTACGAGCAGTACTTC	CASSLEVGSSYEQYF
TRBJ2-7	-	TRBD1	TRBV27	TGTGCCAGCAGTTACAGGGGTCCCCCCTACGAGCAGTACTTC	CASSYRGPPYEQYF
TRBJ2-3	few	TRBD2	TRBV28	TGTGCCAGCAGTGGAGGCGGGAGTAGGTCAGATACGCAGTATTTT	CASSGGGSRSDTQYF
TRBJ2-3	many	TRBD1	TRBV28	TGTGCCAGCAGTTTCCTTGGGACAGGGGTGGCAGATACGCAGTATTTT	CASSFLGTGVADTQYF
TRBJ2-3	-	-	TRBV29-1	TGCAGCGTTGGAGGGGGGGGAGATACGCAGTATTTT	CSVGGGGDTQYF
TRBJ1-6	many	-	TRBV28	TGTGCCAGCAGAGAACCCTATAATTCACCCCTCCACTTT	CASREPYNSPLHF
TRBJ1-4	few	TRBD1	TRBV15	TGTGCCACCAGCAGTAAGCGGACAGGCATGCGAGAAAAACTGTTTTTT	CATSSKRTGMREKLFF
TRBJ2-7	-	TRBD2	TRBV28	TGTGCCAGCAGTACCGGAATAGCGGGATACGAGCAGTACTTC	CASSTGIAGYEQYF
TRBJ1-1	medium-sized	-	TRBV2	TGTGCCAGCAGGGGCGCCGGGACGGCGAACACTGAAGCTTTCTTT	CASRGAGTANTEAFF
TRBJ2-3	few	-	TRBV7-6	TGTGCCAGCAGCTTAGCAATCGCTCCAGATACGCAGTATTTT	CASSLAIAPDTQYF
TRBJ1-4	-	-	TRBV6-5	TGTGCCAACCCCCTTTACGAAAAACTGTTTTTT	CANPLYEKLFF